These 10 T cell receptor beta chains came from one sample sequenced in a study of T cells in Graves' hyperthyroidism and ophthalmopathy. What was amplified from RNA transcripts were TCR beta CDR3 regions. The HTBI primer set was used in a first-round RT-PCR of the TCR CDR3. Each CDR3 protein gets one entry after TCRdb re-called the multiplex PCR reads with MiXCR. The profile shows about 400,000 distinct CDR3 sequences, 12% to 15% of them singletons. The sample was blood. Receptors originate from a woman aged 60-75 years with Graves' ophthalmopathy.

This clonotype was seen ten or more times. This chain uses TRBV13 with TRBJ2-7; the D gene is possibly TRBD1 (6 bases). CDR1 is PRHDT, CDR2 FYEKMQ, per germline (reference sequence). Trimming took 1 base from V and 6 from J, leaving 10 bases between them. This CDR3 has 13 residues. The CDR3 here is CASSLASGVEQYF. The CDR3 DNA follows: TGTGCCAGCAGCTTAGCCTCAGGGGTCGAGCAGTACTTC.

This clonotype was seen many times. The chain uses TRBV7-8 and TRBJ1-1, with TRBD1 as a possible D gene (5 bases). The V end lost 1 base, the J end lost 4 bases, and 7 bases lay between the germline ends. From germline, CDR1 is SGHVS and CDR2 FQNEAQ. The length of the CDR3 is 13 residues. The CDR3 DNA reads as TGTGCCAGCAGCTTAGGACAGAGCACTGAAGCTTTCTTT. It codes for CASSLGQSTEAFF.

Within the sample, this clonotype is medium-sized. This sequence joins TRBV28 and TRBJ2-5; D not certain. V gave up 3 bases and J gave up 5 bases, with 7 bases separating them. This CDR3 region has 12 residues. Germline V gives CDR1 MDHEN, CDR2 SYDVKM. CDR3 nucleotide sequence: TGTGCCAGCAGTTTCGGTTCGGAGACCCAGTACTTC. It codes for CASSFGSETQYF.

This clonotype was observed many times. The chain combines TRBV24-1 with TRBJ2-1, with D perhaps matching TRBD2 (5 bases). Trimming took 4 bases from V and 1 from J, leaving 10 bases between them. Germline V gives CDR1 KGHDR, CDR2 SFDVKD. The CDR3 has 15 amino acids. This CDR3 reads CATSEPTSSYNEQFF. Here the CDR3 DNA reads TGTGCCACCAGTGAACCAACTAGTTCCTACAATGAGCAGTTCTTC.

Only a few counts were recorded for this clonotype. The CDR3 is CASSEARPGGNQPQHF. The CDR3 DNA is TGCGCCAGCAGTGAAGCCCGTCCGGGAGGCAATCAGCCCCAGCATTTT. The gene calls are TRBV10-2 and TRBJ1-5; D remains unclear. This CDR3 comprises 16 residues. The V gene's germline CDR1 is WSHSY and CDR2 SAAADI. V was cut by 3 bases and J by 2 bases, with 14 bases left in between.

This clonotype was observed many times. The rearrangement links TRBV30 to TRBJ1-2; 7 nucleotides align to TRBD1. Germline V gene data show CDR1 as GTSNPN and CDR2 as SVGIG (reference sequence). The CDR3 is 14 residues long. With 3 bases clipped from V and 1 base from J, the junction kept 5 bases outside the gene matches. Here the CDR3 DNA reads TGTGCCTGGAGCCGCGACAGGGTTAACTATGGCTACACCTTC. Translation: CAWSRDRVNYGYTF. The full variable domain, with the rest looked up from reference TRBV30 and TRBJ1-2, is SQTIHQWPATLVQPVGSPLSLECTVEGTSNPNLYWYRQAAGRGLQLLFYSVGIGQISSEVPQNLSASRPQDRQFILSSKKLLLSDSGFYLCAWSRDRVNYGYTFGSGTRLTVV.

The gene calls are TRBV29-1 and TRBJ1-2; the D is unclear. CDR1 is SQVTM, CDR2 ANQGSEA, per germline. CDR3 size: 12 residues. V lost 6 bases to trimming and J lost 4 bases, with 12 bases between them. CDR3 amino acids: CSVVEGGYGYTF. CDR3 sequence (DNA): TGCAGCGTCGTCGAGGGAGGCTATGGCTACACCTTC.

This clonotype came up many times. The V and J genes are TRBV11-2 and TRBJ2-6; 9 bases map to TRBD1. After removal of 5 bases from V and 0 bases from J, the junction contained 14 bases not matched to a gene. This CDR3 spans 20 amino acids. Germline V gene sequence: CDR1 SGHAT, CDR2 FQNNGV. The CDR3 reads CASSRIFRDRALSGANVLTF. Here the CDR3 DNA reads TGTGCCAGCAGCCGAATCTTCCGGGACAGGGCCCTCTCTGGGGCCAACGTCCTGACTTTC.

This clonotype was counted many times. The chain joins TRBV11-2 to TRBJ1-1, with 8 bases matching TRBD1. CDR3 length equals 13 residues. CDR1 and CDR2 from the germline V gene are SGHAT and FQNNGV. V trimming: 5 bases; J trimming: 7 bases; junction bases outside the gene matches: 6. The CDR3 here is CASSVDRVGEAFF. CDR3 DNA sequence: TGTGCCAGCAGCGTGGACAGGGTGGGTGAAGCTTTCTTT. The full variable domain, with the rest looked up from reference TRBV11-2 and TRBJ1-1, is EAGVAQSPRYKIIEKRQSVAFWCNPISGHATLYWYQQILGQGPKLLIQFQNNGVVDDSQLPKDRFSAERLKGVDSTLKIQPAKLEDSAVYLCASSVDRVGEAFFGQGTRLTVV.

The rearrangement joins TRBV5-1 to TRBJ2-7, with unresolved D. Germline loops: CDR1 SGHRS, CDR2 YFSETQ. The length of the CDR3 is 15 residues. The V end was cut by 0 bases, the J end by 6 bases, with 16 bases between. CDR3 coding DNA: TGCGCCAGCAGCTTGGCCGGTAATACCCTAGGCGAGCAGTACTTC. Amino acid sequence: CASSLAGNTLGEQYF.